This T cell receptor (beta chain) was identified during a study of cytomegalovirus exposure and HLA in healthy donors. PCR primers comprised 60 Vbeta and 13 Jbeta primers. Assay used: immunoSEQ multiplex PCR; TCRdb lists only in-frame clones, some missing. The data show around 100,000 clones, over 60% seen once. CDR3 size: 11 residues. Germline CDR1 is GTSNPN and CDR2 is SVGIG (reference sequence). V gave up 8 bases and J gave up 2 bases, with 10 bases separating them. This TCR was sampled from a female donor in good health and CMV-seropositive. The chain has TRBV30 and TRBJ2-7; D perhaps matches TRBD2 (7 bases). Sequencing was carried out using PBMCs. CDR3 residues: CAVGGPYEQYF. The DNA of the CDR3 is TGTGCCGTGGGGGGGCCCTACGAGCAGTACTTC. Full variable domain (remainder filled in from reference TRBV30 and TRBJ2-7): SQTIHQWPATLVQPVGSPLSLECTVEGTSNPNLYWYRQAAGRGLQLLFYSVGIGQISSEVPQNLSASRPQDRQFILSSKKLLLSDSGFYLCAVGGPYEQYFGPGTRLTVT.